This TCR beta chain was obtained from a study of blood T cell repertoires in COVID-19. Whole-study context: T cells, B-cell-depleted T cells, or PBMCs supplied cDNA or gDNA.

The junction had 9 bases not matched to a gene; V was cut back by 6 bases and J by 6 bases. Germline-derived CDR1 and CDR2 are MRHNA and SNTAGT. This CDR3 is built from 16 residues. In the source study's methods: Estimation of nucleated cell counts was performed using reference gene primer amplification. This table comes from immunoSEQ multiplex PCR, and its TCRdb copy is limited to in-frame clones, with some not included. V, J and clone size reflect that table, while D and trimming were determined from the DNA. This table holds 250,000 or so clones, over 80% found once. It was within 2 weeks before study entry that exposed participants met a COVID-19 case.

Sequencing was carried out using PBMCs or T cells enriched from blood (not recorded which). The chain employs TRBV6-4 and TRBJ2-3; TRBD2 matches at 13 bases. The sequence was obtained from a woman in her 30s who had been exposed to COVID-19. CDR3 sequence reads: CASSPGLAGSRDTQYF. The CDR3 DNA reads TGTGCCAGCAGCCCGGGACTAGCGGGATCCAGGGATACGCAGTATTTT.